This T cell receptor beta chain stems from a study of shared clonotypes between healthy human individuals. Germline V lookup: CDR1 MNHNS, CDR2 SASEGT. The CDR3 runs to 16 residues. V was clipped by 4 bases and J by 6 bases; unmatched bases: 6. Some clones are missing from TCRdb's copy, which holds only in-frame ones; the method was immunoSEQ multiplex PCR. The sample lists roughly 640,000 clones; roughly 97% were seen once. V is TRBV6-1 and J is TRBJ2-2, with 12 nucleotides matching TRBD2. The sample consisted of naive CD4+ T cells sorted from blood. Regarding subset: CD45RA+ positively selected. This receptor was identified in a woman in her twenties or thirties in good health. The DNA for the CDR3 is TGTGCCAGCAGTGCCCCGGGACTAGCGGGCGCCGGGGAGCTGTTTTTT. This codes for CASSAPGLAGAGELFF.